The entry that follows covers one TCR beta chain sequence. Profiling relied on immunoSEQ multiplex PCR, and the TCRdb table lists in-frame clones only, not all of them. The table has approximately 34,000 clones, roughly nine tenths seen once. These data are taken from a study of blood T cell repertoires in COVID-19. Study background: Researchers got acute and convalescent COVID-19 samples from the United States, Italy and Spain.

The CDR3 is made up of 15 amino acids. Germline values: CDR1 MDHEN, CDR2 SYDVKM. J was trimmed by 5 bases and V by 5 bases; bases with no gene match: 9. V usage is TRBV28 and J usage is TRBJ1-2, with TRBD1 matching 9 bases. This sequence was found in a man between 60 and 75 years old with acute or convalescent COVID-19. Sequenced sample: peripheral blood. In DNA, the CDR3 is TGTGCCAGCAGTGTGGGACAGGGTGGGTTATATGGCTACACCTTC. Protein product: CASSVGQGGLYGYTF.